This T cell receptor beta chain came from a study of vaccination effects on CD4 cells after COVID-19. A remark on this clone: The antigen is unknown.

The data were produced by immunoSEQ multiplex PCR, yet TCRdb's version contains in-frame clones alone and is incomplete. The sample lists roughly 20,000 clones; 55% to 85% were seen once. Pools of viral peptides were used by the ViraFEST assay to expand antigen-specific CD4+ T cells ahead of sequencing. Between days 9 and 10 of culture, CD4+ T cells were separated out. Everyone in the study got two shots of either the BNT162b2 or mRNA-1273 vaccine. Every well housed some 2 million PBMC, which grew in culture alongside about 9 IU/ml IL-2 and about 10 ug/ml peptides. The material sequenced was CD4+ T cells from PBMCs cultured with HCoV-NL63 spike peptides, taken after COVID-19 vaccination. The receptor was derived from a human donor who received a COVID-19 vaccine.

CDR3 nucleotides: TGTGCCAGCTCACCCGGGAGTGTCTATGGCTACACCTTC. It is translated as CASSPGSVYGYTF. This chain joins TRBV18 and TRBJ1-2; no definite D call. V lost 3 bases, J lost 4 bases, and 9 bases lay in between. CDR1 is KGHSH and CDR2 is LQKENI in the germline V gene. CDR3 size: 13 residues.